The next 17 T cell receptor beta chains were all read from a single sample in a study of CD8 T cells in Susac syndrome. RNA in amounts of roughly 0.5 to 1 ug was reverse transcribed with random hexamers. TCRdb ran MiXCR on the immunoSEQ multiplex PCR reads and lists one entry per CDR3 protein. The sample carries over 130,000 distinct CDR3 sequences, approximately 95% recorded once. Sequenced input: CD4+ T cells from PBMCs. These receptors all stem from a human donor with Susac syndrome.

The V gene is TRBV2, the J gene TRBJ1-5, with D tentatively TRBD1 (6 bases). Germline V CDR1 and CDR2: SNHLY, FYNNEI. V lost 0 bases and J lost 3, with 15 bases in between. This CDR3 region has 17 residues. CDR3 in DNA: TGTGCCAGCAGTGAAGCCTCAACAGGGATAGACAATCAGCCCCAGCATTTT. It specifies CASSEASTGIDNQPQHF.

The chain combines TRBV6-6 with TRBJ2-5; no clear D. Germline CDR1 and CDR2: MNHNY and SVGAGI (reference sequence). V was shortened by 2 bases and J by 5 bases, with 6 bases between the two germline ends. The CDR3 spans 12 residues. The CDR3 nucleotides are TGTGCCAGCAGTTACGTCGGGGAGACCCAGTACTTC. Translating it yields CASSYVGETQYF.

The chain couples TRBV30 to TRBJ2-3; 8 nucleotides match TRBD2. Germline V CDR1 and CDR2: GTSNPN, SVGIG (reference sequence). V was clipped by 0 bases and J by 3 bases; unmatched bases: 8. The CDR3 is 16 amino acids. CDR3 amino acids: CAWSVPGLDLTDTQYF. In DNA, the CDR3 is TGTGCCTGGAGTGTACCGGGACTAGATTTGACAGATACGCAGTATTTT.

The CDR3 reads CASSQEPQGYYEQYF. CDR3 bases: TGCGCCAGCAGCCAAGAGCCGCAGGGGTACTACGAGCAGTACTTC. The chain carries TRBV4-3 and TRBJ2-7; D possibly corresponds to TRBD1 (6 bases). The V and J ends lost 0 bases and 3 bases respectively, with 12 bases between them. The CDR3 runs to 15 residues. The germline gives CDR1 LGHNA, CDR2 YSLEER.

This chain uses TRBV3-1 with TRBJ2-3; TRBD2 matches at 7 bases. The V and J ends lost 5 bases and 6 bases, in that order; junction bases with no gene match: 11. The germline CDR1 and CDR2 sequences are LGHDT and YNNKEL (reference sequence). This CDR3 has 15 amino acids. The CDR3 loop reads CASSEILGGRDTQYF. CDR3 coding DNA: TGTGCCAGCAGCGAAATTCTCGGGGGGAGGGATACGCAGTATTTT.

This clonotype was seen a single time. The chain uses TRBV29-1 and TRBJ1-5; D gene ambiguous. The germline V gene has CDR1 SQVTM and CDR2 ANQGSEA. The CDR3 runs to 13 residues. The V end lost 5 bases, the J end lost 0 bases, and 8 bases lay between the germline ends. CDR3 sequence: CSVRQDSNQPQHF. Here the CDR3 DNA reads TGCAGCGTTCGACAAGATAGCAATCAGCCCCAGCATTTT.

The chain employs TRBV15 and TRBJ2-7; D perhaps matches TRBD2 (6 bases). Looked up from germline, CDR1 is LNHNV and CDR2 is YYDKDF (reference sequence). CDR3 length: 16 residues. V shed 1 base and J shed 4 bases, with 17 bases lying between them. The CDR3 nucleotides read TGTGCCACCAGCAGAGCCCCTCTAGCGCGCGTTTACGAGCAGTACTTC. It encodes CATSRAPLARVYEQYF.

This clonotype was found once. The chain employs TRBV5-1 and TRBJ1-5; 8 bases fit TRBD1. CDR1 and CDR2 (germline): SGHRS, YFSETQ. V gave up 3 bases and J gave up 6 bases; unmatched junction bases: 2. The CDR3 consists of 13 residues. As DNA, the CDR3 is TGCGCCAGCAGCTCTGACAGGGGTCAGCCCCAGCATTTT. This encodes CASSSDRGQPQHF.

The CDR3 spells CAWARGASAEAFF. The CDR3 nucleotides are TGTGCCTGGGCGCGGGGGGCTAGCGCTGAAGCTTTCTTT. This chain joins TRBV30 and TRBJ1-1; possibly TRBD1 for D (6 bases). CDR1 and CDR2 from the germline V gene are GTSNPN and SVGIG (reference sequence). V lost 5 bases and J lost 6, with 16 bases in between. This CDR3 has 13 residues.

The rearrangement joins TRBV4-3 to TRBJ1-1, with D unclear. The CDR3 sequence is 14 residues long. The V end was cut by 2 bases, the J end by 7 bases, with 14 bases between. Looked up from germline, CDR1 is LGHNA and CDR2 is YSLEER. The DNA of the CDR3 is TGCGCCAGCAGCCAAAAGTCCCGTTTGGGTGAAGCTTTCTTT. Protein product: CASSQKSRLGEAFF.

This chain uses TRBV30 with TRBJ1-2, with a tentative D call TRBD1 (6 bases). Germline V gene data show CDR1 as GTSNPN and CDR2 as SVGIG (reference sequence). Trimming removed 6 bases from V and 5 bases from J, with 13 bases in between. CDR3 length: 12 amino acids. This CDR3 is CACAQGKYGYTF. The CDR3 DNA is TGTGCCTGCGCACAGGGAAAATATGGCTACACCTTC.

V is TRBV29-1 and J is TRBJ2-7; 8 positions agree with TRBD1. Germline trimming cut 7 bases from V and 3 bases from J; bases unmatched to any gene: 8. The CDR3 totals 13 residues. CDR1 SQVTM and CDR2 ANQGSEA come from the germline V gene. CDR3 in DNA: TGCAGCGCACGAGGAGACAGGGGCTACGAGCAGTACTTC. Translating it yields CSARGDRGYEQYF.

V and J are TRBV25-1 and TRBJ1-2; the D gene is possibly TRBD1 (6 bases). CDR1 MGHDK and CDR2 SYGVNS come from the germline V gene. With 3 bases removed from V and 5 bases from J, the gap between germline ends came to 13 bases. There are 14 residues in the CDR3. The CDR3 DNA is TGTGCCAGCAGTGACGGGCAGGGGTGGTATGGCTACACCTTC. Translating gives CASSDGQGWYGYTF.

Worth noting for this clonotype: The junction departs from the called germline gene at one end, perhaps through a read error. The chain links TRBV5-4 to TRBJ2-6; D is possibly TRBD1 or TRBD2 (5 bases each). Germline V gives CDR1 SGHNT, CDR2 YYREEE (reference sequence). The CDR3 has 15 amino acids. As DNA, the CDR3 is TGTGCCAGCAGCTTTACTAGTGCTGGGGCCATCGTCCTGACTTTC. Encoded protein: CASSFTSAGAIVLTF.

This rearrangement joins TRBV12-3 or TRBV12-4 to TRBJ2-1, with 9 positions matching TRBD1. This CDR3 has 16 amino acids. The V and J ends lost 6 bases and 12 bases, in that order; junction bases with no gene match: 18. Here the CDR3 reads CASRLGPTGQGIWQFF. The CDR3 DNA reads as TGTGCCAGCAGACTAGGCCCAACGGGACAGGGAATTTGGCAGTTCTTC.

This chain connects TRBV5-1 to TRBJ2-1, with 7 bases fitting TRBD2. The CDR3 spans 16 residues. Trimming at V came to 4 bases and at J to 2 bases, leaving 9 bases not matched to a gene. Germline V CDR1 and CDR2: SGHRS, YFSETQ. Here the CDR3 DNA reads TGCGCCAGCAGCCCCAGGGAGGGCAGCACCTACAATGAGCAGTTCTTC. It is translated as CASSPREGSTYNEQFF.

The rearrangement uses TRBV25-1 and TRBJ2-1; 7 bases are a match to TRBD2. J lost 7 bases, V lost 6 bases, and 12 bases had no gene match. There are 15 residues in the CDR3. CDR1 and CDR2 from the germline V gene are MGHDK and SYGVNS. The CDR3 DNA reads TGTGCCAGCAGATACGGTGGGGGGGTGTTGAATGAGCAGTTCTTC. The encoded protein is CASRYGGGVLNEQFF.